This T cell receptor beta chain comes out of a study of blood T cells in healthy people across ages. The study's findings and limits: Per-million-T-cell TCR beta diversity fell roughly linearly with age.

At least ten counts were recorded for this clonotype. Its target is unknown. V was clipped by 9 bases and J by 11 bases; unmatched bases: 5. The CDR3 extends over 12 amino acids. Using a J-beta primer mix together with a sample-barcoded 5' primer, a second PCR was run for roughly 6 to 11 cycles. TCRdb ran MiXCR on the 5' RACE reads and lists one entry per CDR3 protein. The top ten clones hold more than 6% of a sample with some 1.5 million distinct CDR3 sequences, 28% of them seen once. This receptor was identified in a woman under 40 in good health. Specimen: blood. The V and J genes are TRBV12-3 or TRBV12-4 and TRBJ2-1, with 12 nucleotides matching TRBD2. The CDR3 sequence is CASRLAGDQQFF. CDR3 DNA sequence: TGTGCCAGTAGACTAGCGGGAGACCAGCAGTTCTTC.